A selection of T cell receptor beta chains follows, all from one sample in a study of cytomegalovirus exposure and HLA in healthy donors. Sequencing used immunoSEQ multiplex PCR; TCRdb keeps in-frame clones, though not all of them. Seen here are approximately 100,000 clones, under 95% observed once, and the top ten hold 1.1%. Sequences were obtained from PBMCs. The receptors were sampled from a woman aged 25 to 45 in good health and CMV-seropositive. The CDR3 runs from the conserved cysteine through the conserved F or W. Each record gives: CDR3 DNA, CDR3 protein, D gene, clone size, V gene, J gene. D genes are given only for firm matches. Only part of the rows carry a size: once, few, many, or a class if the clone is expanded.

CDR3 DNA: TGTGCCAGCTCACCACCGGCCGGGACAGGCAGCTACGAGCAGTACTTC; CDR3 protein: CASSPPAGTGSYEQYF; D gene: TRBD1; clone size: -; V gene: TRBV18; J gene: TRBJ2-7
CDR3 DNA: TGTGCCTGGAGTCGGGGAAGTAGCAATCAGCCCCAGCATTTT; CDR3 protein: CAWSRGSSNQPQHF; D gene: -; clone size: -; V gene: TRBV30; J gene: TRBJ1-5
CDR3 DNA: TGTGCCAGCAGCTTACAGTTTGGAGCGGGAGGGTCTAGCACAGATACGCAGTATTTT; CDR3 protein: CASSLQFGAGGSSTDTQYF; D gene: TRBD2; clone size: once; V gene: TRBV7-9; J gene: TRBJ2-3
CDR3 DNA: TGTGCCAGCAGCCAGAGGGATGAGCAGTTCTTC; CDR3 protein: CASSQRDEQFF; D gene: -; clone size: -; V gene: TRBV14; J gene: TRBJ2-1
CDR3 DNA: TGTGCCAGCAAGCAGACAGGGCGATACGAGCAGTACTTC; CDR3 protein: CASKQTGRYEQYF; D gene: TRBD1; clone size: -; V gene: TRBV27; J gene: TRBJ2-7
CDR3 DNA: TGTGCCAGCAGTTACCCACGTCGGGGTTTTAAAGAGACCCAGTACTTC; CDR3 protein: CASSYPRRGFKETQYF; D gene: -; clone size: -; V gene: TRBV6-6; J gene: TRBJ2-5
CDR3 DNA: TGTGCCAGCAGATCAGGACTAGCGGGAGGGTTGACAGATACGCAGTATTTT; CDR3 protein: CASRSGLAGGLTDTQYF; D gene: TRBD2; clone size: -; V gene: TRBV7-9; J gene: TRBJ2-3
CDR3 DNA: TGTGCCTGGAGTGTACGGGGGGACACTGAAGCTTTCTTT; CDR3 protein: CAWSVRGDTEAFF; D gene: -; clone size: -; V gene: TRBV30; J gene: TRBJ1-1
CDR3 DNA: TGCGCCAGCAGCCACAGAGCAGGGGGCTTATTCAATGAGCAGTTCTTC; CDR3 protein: CASSHRAGGLFNEQFF; D gene: TRBD1; clone size: once; V gene: TRBV4-1; J gene: TRBJ2-1
CDR3 DNA: TGTGCCAGCAGTTTAAGACAGGGCGCGCAGTATTTT; CDR3 protein: CASSLRQGAQYF; D gene: TRBD1; clone size: -; V gene: TRBV28; J gene: TRBJ2-3
CDR3 DNA: TGTGCCAGCAGTAATACGTGGGAGCGGGACACTGAAGCTTTCTTT; CDR3 protein: CASSNTWERDTEAFF; D gene: -; clone size: -; V gene: TRBV2; J gene: TRBJ1-1
CDR3 DNA: TGCAGCGTTGAAGTGGCAGGGGGGCGAGGAAACACCATATATTTT; CDR3 protein: CSVEVAGGRGNTIYF; D gene: TRBD1; clone size: -; V gene: TRBV29-1; J gene: TRBJ1-3
CDR3 DNA: TGTGCCAGCAGCCCCGAGAGGAGGGCTCCTTTCTTT; CDR3 protein: CASSPERRAPFF; D gene: -; clone size: -; V gene: TRBV7-9; J gene: TRBJ1-1
CDR3 DNA: TGTGCCAGCAGTTTATTTGCAGGGGACACTGAAGCTTTCTTT; CDR3 protein: CASSLFAGDTEAFF; D gene: -; clone size: once; V gene: TRBV28; J gene: TRBJ1-1
CDR3 DNA: TGTGCCAGCAGCTCGGCGGGTAGCTCCTACAATGAGCAGTTCTTC; CDR3 protein: CASSSAGSSYNEQFF; D gene: -; clone size: once; V gene: TRBV7-9; J gene: TRBJ2-1
CDR3 DNA: TGCGCCAGCAGCTCAGACCAGGGGATGAGGACCTACAATGAGCAGTTCTTC; CDR3 protein: CASSSDQGMRTYNEQFF; D gene: -; clone size: -; V gene: TRBV5-1; J gene: TRBJ2-1
CDR3 DNA: TGTGCCAGCAGTACCCCTTGGACAGGGAGCTCCTACGAGCAGTACTTC; CDR3 protein: CASSTPWTGSSYEQYF; D gene: TRBD1; clone size: once; V gene: TRBV28; J gene: TRBJ2-7
CDR3 DNA: TGTGCCAGCAGCCCGTGGACAGGGACTGGAAACACCATATATTTT; CDR3 protein: CASSPWTGTGNTIYF; D gene: TRBD1; clone size: -; V gene: TRBV7-8; J gene: TRBJ1-3
CDR3 DNA: TGTGCCTGGAGTGTCTTCCCGTCCACTGAAGCTTTCTTT; CDR3 protein: CAWSVFPSTEAFF; D gene: -; clone size: -; V gene: TRBV30; J gene: TRBJ1-1
CDR3 DNA: TGTGCCAGCGGCGACACAACCTACGAGCAGTACTTC; CDR3 protein: CASGDTTYEQYF; D gene: -; clone size: -; V gene: TRBV19; J gene: TRBJ2-7
CDR3 DNA: TGTGCCTGGATCTCGACAGATACGCAGTATTTT; CDR3 protein: CAWISTDTQYF; D gene: -; clone size: -; V gene: TRBV30; J gene: TRBJ2-3
CDR3 DNA: TGCGCCAGCAGCCCTAACCTCCGGGAACAAGAGACCCAGTACTTC; CDR3 protein: CASSPNLREQETQYF; D gene: -; clone size: -; V gene: TRBV4-3; J gene: TRBJ2-5
CDR3 DNA: TGCAGCGTTGGAAGACTAGCGGGAGGGCAAGCCAAAAACATTCAGTACTTC; CDR3 protein: CSVGRLAGGQAKNIQYF; D gene: TRBD2; clone size: -; V gene: TRBV29-1; J gene: TRBJ2-4
CDR3 DNA: TGCAGCGTACAGGGCGTCGGGTACGAGCAGTACTTC; CDR3 protein: CSVQGVGYEQYF; D gene: -; clone size: -; V gene: TRBV29-1; J gene: TRBJ2-7
CDR3 DNA: TGTGCCAGCAGCTTAGATCCGGGACAGGGGGCACACGAGCAGTACTTC; CDR3 protein: CASSLDPGQGAHEQYF; D gene: TRBD1; clone size: -; V gene: TRBV7-9; J gene: TRBJ2-7
CDR3 DNA: TGTGCCAGTAGTAGCTGGACAGAGGAGGATGGCTACACCTTC; CDR3 protein: CASSSWTEEDGYTF; D gene: -; clone size: -; V gene: TRBV19; J gene: TRBJ1-2
CDR3 DNA: TGTGCCAGCAGTGAATTGGGGACAGCTGCGGATGAAAAACTGTTTTTT; CDR3 protein: CASSELGTAADEKLFF; D gene: TRBD1; clone size: -; V gene: TRBV2; J gene: TRBJ1-4
CDR3 DNA: TGTGCCACCAGCGGGGGGACTAGCGGGAGACGTGAGCAGTTCTTC; CDR3 protein: CATSGGTSGRREQFF; D gene: TRBD2; clone size: -; V gene: TRBV15; J gene: TRBJ2-1
CDR3 DNA: TGCGCCAGCAGCGGAGGAGGGGGCGGAGAAAAGACCCAGTACTTC; CDR3 protein: CASSGGGGGEKTQYF; D gene: -; clone size: -; V gene: TRBV5-1; J gene: TRBJ2-5
CDR3 DNA: TGTGCCAGCAGTTCCCCCATGGCCGGGAGGGAGACCCAGTACTTC; CDR3 protein: CASSSPMAGRETQYF; D gene: TRBD2; clone size: -; V gene: TRBV28; J gene: TRBJ2-5
CDR3 DNA: TGCGCCAGCAGCTTTTCCTTGAACACTGAAGCTTTCTTT; CDR3 protein: CASSFSLNTEAFF; D gene: -; clone size: -; V gene: TRBV5-1; J gene: TRBJ1-1
CDR3 DNA: TGTGCCTGGAGTGTAGGGTCGACTACTAAAGAGACCCAGTACTTC; CDR3 protein: CAWSVGSTTKETQYF; D gene: -; clone size: once; V gene: TRBV30; J gene: TRBJ2-5
CDR3 DNA: TGCGCCAGCAGCCTCGGGACTAGCGGTAGCGCGGACACCGGGGAGCTGTTTTTT; CDR3 protein: CASSLGTSGSADTGELFF; D gene: TRBD2; clone size: -; V gene: TRBV4-3; J gene: TRBJ2-2
CDR3 DNA: TGTGCCAGCAGGGTGGGCTTACAAGCTTTCTTT; CDR3 protein: CASRVGLQAFF; D gene: -; clone size: -; V gene: TRBV7-9; J gene: TRBJ1-1
CDR3 DNA: TGTGCCAGCAGCCCAGGACAGGGTCGCAACTATGGCTACACCTTC; CDR3 protein: CASSPGQGRNYGYTF; D gene: TRBD1; clone size: -; V gene: TRBV5-4; J gene: TRBJ1-2
CDR3 DNA: TGTGCCAGCAGCAAGGACAGGGGTGGTCAGCCCCAGCATTTT; CDR3 protein: CASSKDRGGQPQHF; D gene: TRBD1; clone size: -; V gene: TRBV28; J gene: TRBJ1-5
CDR3 DNA: TGTGCCAGCAGCTGGGACAGGGCAAACACCGGGGAGCTGTTTTTT; CDR3 protein: CASSWDRANTGELFF; D gene: TRBD1; clone size: -; V gene: TRBV5-6; J gene: TRBJ2-2
CDR3 DNA: TGTGCCTGGAGCGGGGTAAGCTCCTACAATGAGCAGTTCTTC; CDR3 protein: CAWSGVSSYNEQFF; D gene: -; clone size: -; V gene: TRBV30; J gene: TRBJ2-1
CDR3 DNA: TGTGCCAGCAGTTTCCCTCTAGGCGGGGATGAGCAGTTCTTC; CDR3 protein: CASSFPLGGDEQFF; D gene: -; clone size: -; V gene: TRBV28; J gene: TRBJ2-1
CDR3 DNA: TGTGCCAGCAGTTACACATCATTGAACAATGAGCAGTTCTTC; CDR3 protein: CASSYTSLNNEQFF; D gene: -; clone size: -; V gene: TRBV6-6; J gene: TRBJ2-1
CDR3 DNA: TGTGCCAGCAGCCTAAATCCCCTCCTAGCGGGAAACACCGGGGAGCTGTTTTTT; CDR3 protein: CASSLNPLLAGNTGELFF; D gene: TRBD2; clone size: -; V gene: TRBV11-1; J gene: TRBJ2-2
CDR3 DNA: TGTGCCAGCAGCGCCGAGGACAGGGGGACTGAAGCTTTCTTT; CDR3 protein: CASSAEDRGTEAFF; D gene: TRBD1; clone size: -; V gene: TRBV7-6; J gene: TRBJ1-1
CDR3 DNA: TGCGCCAGCAGCTCCGGGACAGGGGGCGAATTCGGCGTCCTGACTTTC; CDR3 protein: CASSSGTGGEFGVLTF; D gene: TRBD1; clone size: -; V gene: TRBV5-1; J gene: TRBJ2-6